The clone carrying this T cell receptor beta chain was recorded a few times. Its antigen is unknown. Every isolated RNA sample was fully reverse transcribed, so sequencing captured expressed TCRB transcripts. Repertoires were generated with immunoSEQ multiplex PCR, while TCRdb's copy carries only in-frame clones and drops some. The profile shows some 330,000 clones, roughly 12% of them singletons. V was clipped by 4 bases and J by 3 bases; unmatched bases: 5. Germline CDR1 reads SGHDT; CDR2 reads YYEEEE. CDR3 length equals 16 residues. The sample belongs to a study of beta chain features in type 1 diabetes. Study-wide points: Shorter TCRB CDR3s, moderately but significantly so, marked every one of the four CD4+ subsets in Type 1 diabetes patients. TCRB rearrangement may or may not be influenced by HLA type; here this remained unresolved. Patients showed naive, central memory and Treg TCRB repertoires that appeared more similar than those of healthy donors.

The TCR originated in a young woman with type 1 diabetes. J is TRBJ2-3 and V is TRBV5-6, with TRBD2 matching over 13 bases. Sequencing input: naive CD4+ T cells from blood. Written as DNA, the CDR3 is TGTGCCAGCAGCCCGGCGACTAGCGGGAGGACAGATACGCAGTATTTT. Translation gives CASSPATSGRTDTQYF.